This TCR beta chain was profiled in a study of memory CD4+ T cells and cytomegalovirus serostatus (dated by TCRdb to between 2018 and 2021). A note on the overall study: The cohort comprised 33 healthy Belgian adults, 9 CMV seropositive and some 24 CMV seronegative. CD4+ memory TCRbeta repertoires of a Belgian cohort with known cytomegalovirus serostatus were sequenced in order to replicate a published TCR-based CMV serostatus classifier.

The CDR3 runs 12 amino acids, cysteine and phenylalanine included. The only DNA kept is the CDR3, 36 bases in frame from the first base. CDR1 SGHNT and CDR2 YENEEA were looked up in the germline V gene. V drops 5 bases and J drops 5 bases, leaving 6 bases in between. In this sample, this clone turned up a few times. This clone's antigen is unknown. One base away there is no much larger clone; base qualities are not given. Broader findings and caveats from the paper: Among the roughly 160 previously reported CMV-associated TCRbeta sequences, some 67 showed up in the CD4+ memory repertoires, with each one found in between one and five individuals. The results were interpreted as suggesting that the CMV-associated TCR signature is largely present in the CD4+ memory repertoire. For CMV serostatus prediction, a median bootstrapped AUC of 0.95 was reached with the original framework, and a median bootstrapped AUC of about 0.89 was reached with a US-trained random forest. On the Belgian cohort, the classifier built on the original framework reached a median bootstrapped AUC of nearly 0.96, with a 95% CI of 0.76-1.00. Unlike the original study, which covered naive and memory CD4+ and CD8+ populations, the Belgian study sequenced only CD4+CD45RO+ memory cells.

A FACSAria II was used to sort memory CD4+ T cells, defined as single viable CD3+CD4+CD8-CD45RO+ cells. To determine CMV serostatus, a Roche Elecsys assay was used that detects serum IgG against CMV pp150, pp28, p38 and p52. After thawing, total CD4+ T cells were enriched by positive selection with CD4 magnetic microbeads. The samples came from a separate study whose specific focus was interrogating the CD4+ T cell memory repertoire. Following standard operating procedures, peripheral blood mononuclear cells were isolated and cryopreserved, while serum was kept at -80 degrees C. CD3-PerCP (BW264/56), CD4-APC (RPA-T4), CD45RO-PE (UCHT1) and CD8-Pacific Orange (3B5) antibodies were used for staining, and non-viable cells were excluded with Sytox blue. Genomic DNA was extracted from sorted cells with the Quick-DNA Microprep Kit. Amplification of TCRbeta DNA was done with the immunoSEQ hsTCRbeta kit, following the protocol from the manufacturer. TCRbeta libraries were sequenced on an Illumina MiSeq instrument. Under the source paper's analysis protocol: After out-of-frame sequences were removed, 2,204,828 distinct TCRbeta sequences remained, averaging around 66,000 per individual. Each individual was scored according to the count of over 150 previously reported CMV-associated TCRbeta sequences and the total productive distinct TCRbeta count. A beta-binomial model was reimplemented in Python, and scikit-learn random forests with default parameters were trained on US cohort data. Classifier performance on the Belgian cohort was summarized as median AUC with percentile confidence intervals over 10,000 bootstrap iterations. Drawn from immuneACCESS, this table holds only the in-frame rearrangements with V and J called that TCRdb kept. Clones are partly lost; checked studies trace under half to an unresolved V gene and leave the rest unexplained. V and J calls plus clone size are reproduced from that table; the DNA served to infer D and trimming. This sample comprises about 82,000 clones, less than 90% of them detected only once. Of the sample, nearly 0.8% is held by the ten largest clones.

Sequenced: memory CD4+ T cells from blood. The TCR was taken from an adult in good health and CMV-seronegative. The rearranged chain carries TRBV11-3 and TRBJ2-2; TRBD1 could be the D gene, as 5 bases match. DNA sequence: TGTGCCAGCAGCCAGGGAACCGGGGAGCTGTTTTTT. Protein translation: CASSQGTGELFF. The full variable domain, with segments outside the CDR3 supplied by the reference TRBV11-3 and TRBJ2-2 proteins, appears as EAGVVQSPRYKIIEKKQPVAFWCNPISGHNTLYWYLQNLGQGPELLIRYENEEAVDDSQLPKDRFSAERLKGVDSTLKIQPAELGDSAVYLCASSQGTGELFFGEGSRLTVL.